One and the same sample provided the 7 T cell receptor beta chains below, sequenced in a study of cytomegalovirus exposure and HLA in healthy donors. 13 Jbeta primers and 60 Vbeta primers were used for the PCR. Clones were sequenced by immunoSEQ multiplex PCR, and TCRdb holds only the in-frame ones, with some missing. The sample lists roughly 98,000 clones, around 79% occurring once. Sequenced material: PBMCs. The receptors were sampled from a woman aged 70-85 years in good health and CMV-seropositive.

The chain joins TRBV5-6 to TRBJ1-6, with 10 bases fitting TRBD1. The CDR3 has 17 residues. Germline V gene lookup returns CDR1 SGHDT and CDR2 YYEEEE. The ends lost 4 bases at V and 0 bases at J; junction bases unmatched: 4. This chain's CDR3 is CASSLTGGSSYNSPLHF. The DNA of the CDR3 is TGTGCCAGCAGCCTGACAGGGGGCAGCTCCTATAATTCACCCCTCCACTTT.

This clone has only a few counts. As DNA, the CDR3 is TGTGCCAGCTCACCTCCCGGGACAGTCTCCTACGAGCAGTACTTC. It encodes CASSPPGTVSYEQYF. This chain links TRBV18 with TRBJ2-7; TRBD1 agrees at 7 bases. Germline V gene sequence: CDR1 KGHSH, CDR2 LQKENI. The V and J ends lost 3 bases and 0 bases, in that order; junction bases with no gene match: 5. The CDR3 extends over 15 amino acids. Based on the CDR3 plus reference TRBV18 and TRBJ2-7, the full variable domain is NAGVMQNPRHLVRRRGQEARLRCSPMKGHSHVYWYRQLPEEGLKFMVYLQKENIIDESGMPKERFSAEFPKEGPSILRIQQVVRGDSAAYFCASSPPGTVSYEQYFGPGTRLTVT.

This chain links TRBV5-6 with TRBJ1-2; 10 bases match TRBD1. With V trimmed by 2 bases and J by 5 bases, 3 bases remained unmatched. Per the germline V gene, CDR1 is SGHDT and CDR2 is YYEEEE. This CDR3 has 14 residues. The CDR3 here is CASSFDRGPYGYTF. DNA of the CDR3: TGTGCCAGCAGCTTCGACAGGGGGCCGTATGGCTACACCTTC.

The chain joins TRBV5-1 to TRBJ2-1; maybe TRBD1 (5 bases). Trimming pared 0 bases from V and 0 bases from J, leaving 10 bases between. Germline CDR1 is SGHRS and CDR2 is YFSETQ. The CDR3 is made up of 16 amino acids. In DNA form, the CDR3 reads TGCGCCAGCAGCTTGGCACAGGCCAGCTCCTACAATGAGCAGTTCTTC. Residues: CASSLAQASSYNEQFF.

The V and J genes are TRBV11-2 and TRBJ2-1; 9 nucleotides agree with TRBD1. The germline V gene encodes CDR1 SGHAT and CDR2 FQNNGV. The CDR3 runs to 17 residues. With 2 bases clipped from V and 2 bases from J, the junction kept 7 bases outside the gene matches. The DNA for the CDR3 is TGTGCCAGCAGCTTACACCCGGGACAGGGAACCTACAATGAGCAGTTCTTC. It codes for CASSLHPGQGTYNEQFF.

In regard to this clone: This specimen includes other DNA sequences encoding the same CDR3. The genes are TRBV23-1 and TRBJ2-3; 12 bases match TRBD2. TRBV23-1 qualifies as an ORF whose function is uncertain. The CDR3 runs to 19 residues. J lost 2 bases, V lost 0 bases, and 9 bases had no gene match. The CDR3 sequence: CASSQSGLAGGGPTDTQYF. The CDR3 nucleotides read TGCGCCAGCAGTCAATCGGGGCTAGCGGGAGGGGGGCCCACAGATACGCAGTATTTT.

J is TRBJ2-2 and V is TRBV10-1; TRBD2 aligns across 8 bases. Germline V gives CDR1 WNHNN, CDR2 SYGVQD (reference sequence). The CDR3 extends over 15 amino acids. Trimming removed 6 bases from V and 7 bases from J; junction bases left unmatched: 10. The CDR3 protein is CASSALAGGHGELFF. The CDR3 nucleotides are TGCGCCAGCAGCGCTCTGGCGGGAGGTCACGGGGAGCTGTTTTTT.